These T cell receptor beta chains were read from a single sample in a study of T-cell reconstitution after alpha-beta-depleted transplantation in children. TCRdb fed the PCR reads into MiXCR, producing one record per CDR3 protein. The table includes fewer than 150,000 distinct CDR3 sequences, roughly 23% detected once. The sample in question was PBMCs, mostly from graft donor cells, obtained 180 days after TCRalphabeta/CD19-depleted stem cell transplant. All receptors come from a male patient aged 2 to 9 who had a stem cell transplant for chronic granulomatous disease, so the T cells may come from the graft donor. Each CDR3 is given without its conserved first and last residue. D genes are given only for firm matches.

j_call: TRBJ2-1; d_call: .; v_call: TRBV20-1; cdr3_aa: SALTDSNNEQF
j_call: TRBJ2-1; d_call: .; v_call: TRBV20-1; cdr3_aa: SAFRSDRPSSYNEQF
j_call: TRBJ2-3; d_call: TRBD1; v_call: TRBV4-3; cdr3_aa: ASSQGRQGTDTQY
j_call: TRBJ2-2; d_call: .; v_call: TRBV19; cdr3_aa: ASSPRGLANTGELF
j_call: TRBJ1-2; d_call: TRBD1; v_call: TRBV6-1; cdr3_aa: ASTSFGTGLNGYT
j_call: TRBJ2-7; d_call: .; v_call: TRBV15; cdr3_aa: ATSRDRSGATSEQY
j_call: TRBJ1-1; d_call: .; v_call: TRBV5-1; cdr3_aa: ASSLARLNTEAF
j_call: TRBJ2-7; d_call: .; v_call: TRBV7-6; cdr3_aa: ASSSPKQGNYEQY
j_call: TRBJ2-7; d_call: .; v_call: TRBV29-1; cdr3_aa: SVGQGVAYEQY
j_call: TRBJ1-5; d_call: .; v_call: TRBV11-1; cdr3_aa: ASSLEAVNQPQH
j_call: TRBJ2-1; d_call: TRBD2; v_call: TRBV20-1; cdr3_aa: SATPTSGSSSVDNEQF
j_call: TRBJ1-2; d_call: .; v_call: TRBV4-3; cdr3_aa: ASSQDWGRGRLNYGYT
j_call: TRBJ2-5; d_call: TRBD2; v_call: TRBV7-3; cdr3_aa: ASSLSGTQETQY
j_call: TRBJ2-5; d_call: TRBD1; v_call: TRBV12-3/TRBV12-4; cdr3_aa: ASSETGGMETQY
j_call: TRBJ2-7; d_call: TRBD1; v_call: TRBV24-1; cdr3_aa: ATSDPGQGGEQY
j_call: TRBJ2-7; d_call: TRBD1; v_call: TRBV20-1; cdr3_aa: RSGGSQGYEQY
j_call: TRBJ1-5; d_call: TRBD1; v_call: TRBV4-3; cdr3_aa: ASSQGDRENQPQH
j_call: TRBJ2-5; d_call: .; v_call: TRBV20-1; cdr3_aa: SGESGLPQETQY
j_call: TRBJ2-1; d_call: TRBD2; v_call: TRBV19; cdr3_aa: ASSIKTSVRNNEQF
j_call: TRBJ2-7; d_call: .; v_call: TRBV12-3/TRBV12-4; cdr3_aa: ASSTARGSYEQY
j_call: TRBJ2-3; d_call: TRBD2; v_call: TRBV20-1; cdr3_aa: SAPGGRVDTQY
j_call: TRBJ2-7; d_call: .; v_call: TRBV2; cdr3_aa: ASTHREATYEQY
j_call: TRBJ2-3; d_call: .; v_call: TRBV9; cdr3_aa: ASSVLLTDTQY
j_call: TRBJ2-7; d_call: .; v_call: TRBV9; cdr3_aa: ASSVPGINEQY
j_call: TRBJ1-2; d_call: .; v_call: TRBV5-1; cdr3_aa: ASSLGPQEGYT
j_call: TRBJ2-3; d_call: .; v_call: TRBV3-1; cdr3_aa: ASSQRFAGDTQY
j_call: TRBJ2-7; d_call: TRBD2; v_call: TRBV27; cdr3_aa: ASSPGTSGSRGQY
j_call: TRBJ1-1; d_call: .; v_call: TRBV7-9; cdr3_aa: ASSLVGQLNTEAF
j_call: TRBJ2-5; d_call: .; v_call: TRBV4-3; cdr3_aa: ASSQAPRGDWGETQY
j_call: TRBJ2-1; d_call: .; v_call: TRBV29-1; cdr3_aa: SVERRLSSYNEQF
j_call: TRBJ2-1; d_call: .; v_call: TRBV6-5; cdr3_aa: ASSYAQARINEQF